The clone carrying this T cell receptor beta chain was counted many times. Its antigen is not identified. This sample was taken from a study of post-analysis software for immune sequencing data. At the level of the study: Progressive-relapsing, secondary progressive and relapsing-remitting multiple sclerosis were among the disease courses included. The study, taken as a whole, reports: With F measure, samples from one preparation batch clustered together strongly. Five or six TRBV segments, TRBV5-6, TRBV5-1 and TRBV20-1 among them, were found more frequent in patients than controls. Significantly lower normalized Chao1 diversity was found in patients with multiple sclerosis relative to controls.

CDR3 length: 15 residues. Per the germline V gene, CDR1 is MDHEN and CDR2 is SYDVKM. The V and J ends lost 5 bases and 3 bases respectively, with 17 bases between them. Unique molecular identifiers had been added to the TCR beta cDNA libraries. TCRdb reprocessed the PCR reads with MiXCR, giving one entry per CDR3 protein. Among under 200,000 distinct CDR3 sequences listed, 29% were seen once. The chain combines TRBV28 with TRBJ2-7; possibly TRBD1 or TRBD2 for D (7 bases each). Input material: blood. The clonotype comes from a girl under 18 with multiple sclerosis. The CDR3, as DNA: TGTGCCAGCAGTCAACCGGGGAGGGGGCACTACGAGCAGTACTTC. Amino acid sequence: CASSQPGRGHYEQYF.